These 21 T cell receptor beta chains came from one sample sequenced in a study of memory CD4+ T cells and cytomegalovirus serostatus. TCRdb keeps only in-frame clones here, not all; method: immunoSEQ multiplex PCR. Among 55,000 to 80,000 clones listed, about three quarters were seen once. Single viable CD3+CD4+CD8-CD45RO+ cells were sorted as the memory CD4+ T cells. Source material: memory CD4+ T cells from blood. The source is an adult in good health and CMV-seropositive.

The V and J genes are TRBV19 and TRBJ2-7; 9 bases map to TRBD1. V shed 5 bases, J shed 6 bases, and the junction held 8 bases outside the gene matches. The CDR3 sequence is 14 residues long. In germline, CDR1 is LNHDA, CDR2 SQIVND (reference sequence). The CDR3 protein is CASSPRTGVGEQYF. The CDR3 nucleotides are TGTGCCAGTAGTCCACGGACAGGGGTGGGCGAGCAGTACTTC.

This clone occurred a few times. This sequence joins TRBV7-2 and TRBJ2-7, with 8 bases matching TRBD1. The CDR3 consists of 15 residues. V lost 0 bases, J lost 4 bases, and 5 bases stayed unmatched. CDR1 is SGHTA, CDR2 FQGNSA, per germline. The CDR3: CASSLARTGFYEQYF. The DNA for the CDR3 is TGTGCCAGCAGCTTAGCACGGACAGGGTTTTACGAGCAGTACTTC.

The chain uses TRBV5-1 and TRBJ1-1, with TRBD1 identical over 8 bases. The CDR3 has 15 amino acids. Germline V CDR1 and CDR2: SGHRS, YFSETQ. The V gene end was trimmed by 0 bases and the J gene end by 2 bases; junction bases not matched to a gene: 3. The chain's CDR3 is CASSLGTGGNTEAFF. CDR3 nucleotides: TGCGCCAGCAGCTTGGGAACAGGGGGTAACACTGAAGCTTTCTTT.

CDR3 nucleotides: TGTGCCAGCAGCTTAGGACTAGCGGGAGCTGTCGGGGAGCTGTTTTTT. Protein: CASSLGLAGAVGELFF. The V and J genes are TRBV7-6 and TRBJ2-2; 12 bases line up with TRBD2. CDR3 length equals 16 residues. Per germline, CDR1 SGHVS and CDR2 FNYEAQ. J was trimmed by 7 bases and V by 1 base; bases with no gene match: 4.

V is TRBV6-5 and J is TRBJ1-2; no clear D gene. V was shortened by 6 bases and J by 4 bases, with 12 bases between the two germline ends. This CDR3 spans 13 amino acids. CDR1 and CDR2 (germline): MNHEY, SVGAGI. The CDR3 DNA follows: TGTGCCAGCAGATTCGACAAGACCTATGGCTACACCTTC. Translated: CASRFDKTYGYTF.

The rearrangement links TRBV7-2 to TRBJ1-2; 9 positions match TRBD1. Germline CDR1 and CDR2: SGHTA and FQGNSA. The CDR3 is made up of 15 amino acids. The V and J ends lost 1 base and 6 bases, in that order; junction bases with no gene match: 6. The CDR3 bases are TGTGCCAGCAGCTTAGTAACAGGGGGCTGGGATGGCTACACCTTC. Residues: CASSLVTGGWDGYTF.

This clone was seen a few times. The chain couples TRBV2 to TRBJ1-5; D perhaps matches TRBD1 (6 bases). The germline V gene encodes CDR1 SNHLY and CDR2 FYNNEI. The ends were cut back, 0 bases at V and 0 bases at J, with 15 bases in the middle. The CDR3 has 18 amino acids. The CDR3: CASSEAVGGRDSNQPQHF. The CDR3 region has the DNA TGTGCCAGCAGTGAAGCCGTAGGGGGAAGGGATAGCAATCAGCCCCAGCATTTT.

The chain recombines TRBV7-2 with TRBJ1-3, with D possibly being TRBD1 (5 bases). This CDR3 comprises 12 residues. V lost 1 base, J lost 12 bases, and 10 bases lay in between. Germline CDR1 reads SGHTA; CDR2 reads FQGNSA. Here the CDR3 DNA reads TGTGCCAGCAGCTTAGGACAGCGAATCATATATTTT. Amino acid sequence: CASSLGQRIIYF. Together with reference TRBV7-2 and TRBJ1-3, the CDR3 gives the full variable domain: GAGVSQSPSNKVTEKGKDVELRCDPISGHTALYWYRQSLGQGLEFLIYFQGNSAPDKSGLPSDRFSAERTGGSVSTLTIQRTQQEDSAVYLCASSLGQRIIYFGEGSWLTVV.

This clone was seen more than once but under ten times. In nucleotides, the CDR3 is TGTGCCAGCAGCTCGAGTTACACTGAAGCTTTCTTT. This translates into CASSSSYTEAFF. The chain uses TRBV28 and TRBJ1-1; no clear D gene. The germline V and J ends were trimmed by 6 bases and 3 bases, with 8 bases remaining between them. Germline V lookup: CDR1 MDHEN, CDR2 SYDVKM. The CDR3 is 12 residues long.

This chain uses TRBV4-3 with TRBJ2-3; the D is unclear. V lost 0 bases to trimming and J lost 0 bases, with 10 bases between them. CDR1 LGHNA and CDR2 YSLEER come from the germline V gene. The CDR3 loop spans 16 amino acids. The CDR3: CASSQDWGGSTDTQYF. Written as DNA, the CDR3 is TGCGCCAGCAGCCAAGATTGGGGTGGTAGCACAGATACGCAGTATTTT.

This clone was seen only once. The rearrangement joins TRBV5-1 to TRBJ1-1; D is possibly TRBD1 (5 bases). V lost 7 bases and J lost 4, with 11 bases in between. Germline assignment: CDR1 SGHRS and CDR2 YFSETQ. CDR3 length: 12 amino acids. The CDR3 here is CASSREGTEAFF. CDR3 DNA sequence: TGCGCCAGCTCCAGGGAAGGCACTGAAGCTTTCTTT.

The gene calls are TRBV4-1 and TRBJ2-1, with D possibly being TRBD1 (5 bases). This CDR3 spans 16 amino acids. Per the germline V gene, CDR1 is MGHRA and CDR2 is YSYEKL. V lost 1 base and J lost 1, with 11 bases in between. The CDR3 DNA reads as TGCGCCAGCAGCCAAGTGGACATCATATCCTACAATGAGCAGTTCTTC. It is translated as CASSQVDIISYNEQFF.

V gene TRBV29-1 combines with J gene TRBJ2-5, with a possible D match to TRBD1 (6 bases). The CDR3 runs 11 residues. Germline V lookup: CDR1 SQVTM, CDR2 ANQGSEA. V was pared by 5 bases and J by 5 bases, with 9 bases between. The CDR3 nucleotides are TGCAGCGTTCGAAGGGGGGAGACCCAGTACTTC. Residues: CSVRRGETQYF.

This clone was picked up a small number of times. The rearrangement uses TRBV27 and TRBJ1-1; TRBD1 agrees at 9 bases. The CDR3 covers 13 residues. Germline V CDR1 and CDR2: MNHEY, SMNVEV (reference sequence). The V gene end was trimmed by 5 bases and the J gene end by 7 bases; junction bases not matched to a gene: 5. CDR3 sequence (DNA): TGTGCCAGCAGTCGGGACAGGGTGAGTGAAGCTTTCTTT. It yields the protein CASSRDRVSEAFF.

The chain has TRBV10-3 and TRBJ2-3; D gene ambiguous. Trimming removed 6 bases at V and 10 bases at J, with 11 bases between. Germline assignment: CDR1 ENHRY and CDR2 SYGVKD. The CDR3 has 11 amino acids. As DNA, the CDR3 is TGTGCCATCAGCAATCTGGGCCCGCAGTATTTT. Protein sequence: CAISNLGPQYF.

This clone was seen a handful of times. V usage is TRBV2 and J usage is TRBJ1-2; the D is unclear. The CDR3 is 12 residues long. With 8 bases removed from V and 1 base from J, the gap between germline ends came to 8 bases. Germline V gene lookup returns CDR1 SNHLY and CDR2 FYNNEI. The CDR3 region has the DNA TGTGCCAGCGCCAGCTTTAACTATGGCTACACCTTC. Protein sequence: CASASFNYGYTF.

V usage is TRBV28 and J usage is TRBJ2-5, with TRBD2 as a possible D gene (6 bases). V lost 5 bases, J lost 2 bases, and 12 bases lay in between. Germline V gene sequence: CDR1 MDHEN, CDR2 SYDVKM. CDR3 length equals 14 residues. The CDR3 loop is CASSPGVRQETQYF. The CDR3 bases are TGTGCCAGCAGTCCGGGGGTAAGACAAGAGACCCAGTACTTC.

The chain uses TRBV25-1 and TRBJ2-5; the D gene is possibly TRBD2 (5 bases). The germline V and J ends were trimmed by 3 bases and 4 bases, with 12 bases remaining between them. In germline, CDR1 is MGHDK, CDR2 SYGVNS. The CDR3 is 14 residues long. CDR3 nucleotide sequence: TGTGCCAGCAGTGATCCGACCGGAGGAGAGACCCAGTACTTC. Amino acids: CASSDPTGGETQYF.

The chain uses TRBV18 and TRBJ2-7, with 9 bases identical to TRBD1. This CDR3 contains 14 residues. Germline V lookup: CDR1 KGHSH, CDR2 LQKENI. The V segment lost 8 bases and the J segment 0 bases; nucleotides outside the gene matches: 5. As DNA, the CDR3 is TGTGCCAGCGGGGGGACAGGGAGCTCCTACGAGCAGTACTTC. It is translated as CASGGTGSSYEQYF. The variable domain in full, with the rest retrieved from reference TRBV18 and TRBJ2-7, is NAGVMQNPRHLVRRRGQEARLRCSPMKGHSHVYWYRQLPEEGLKFMVYLQKENIIDESGMPKERFSAEFPKEGPSILRIQQVVRGDSAAYFCASGGTGSSYEQYFGPGTRLTVT.

This clone came up once. The chain links TRBV5-1 to TRBJ2-7, with 8 bases matching TRBD2. After removal of 4 bases from V and 3 bases from J, the junction contained 12 bases not matched to a gene. This CDR3 comprises 16 residues. Germline lookup yields CDR1 SGHRS and CDR2 YFSETQ. The DNA of the CDR3 is TGCGCCAGCAGCCCCGGGGTAGCGGGGTCCTTCTACGAGCAGTACTTC. Its protein product is CASSPGVAGSFYEQYF.

Concerning this clone itself: One end of the junction is discordant with germline, which a read error may explain. The chain employs TRBV6-1 and TRBJ2-7; 14 bases are a match to TRBD2. CDR3 size: 17 residues. The germline gives CDR1 MNHNS, CDR2 SASEGT. CDR3 sequence reads: CASREGGTSGGYYEQYF. The CDR3 nucleotides read TGTGCCAGCAGGGAAGGGGGGACTAGCGGGGGATACTACGAGCAGTACTTC.